A single sample gave rise to the 27 T cell receptor beta chains below, sequenced in a study of blood T cells in healthy people across ages. For the second PCR, which ran for 7 to 11 cycles, a sample-barcoded 5' primer and a J-beta primer mix were used. TCRdb used MiXCR to reprocess the 5' RACE reads, holding one entry per CDR3 protein. The sample holds about 650,000 distinct CDR3 sequences; about 30% are singletons and the top ten take 15% to 19%. Sequencing was carried out using blood. The receptors here all came from a woman of 80 years or more in good health.

The table lists this clonotype with a few counts. The J gene is TRBJ1-1, the V gene TRBV7-6, with D perhaps matching TRBD1 (5 bases). Trimming pared 5 bases from V and 4 bases from J, leaving 17 bases between. CDR1 and CDR2 (germline): SGHVS, FNYEAQ. This CDR3 has 15 residues. The CDR3 DNA reads as TGTGCCAGCAGCACCGGTTGGCTTCAGGGCACTGAAGCTTTCTTT. Translated: CASSTGWLQGTEAFF.

This clonotype was counted only a few times. This may stem from a read error, because a much larger clone lies one nucleotide away. V is TRBV3-1 and J is TRBJ2-7, with 10 bases identical to TRBD1. This CDR3 is 15 amino acids long. Trimming removed 2 bases from V and 5 bases from J; junction bases left unmatched: 6. The germline CDR1 and CDR2 sequences are LGHDT and YNNKEL (reference sequence). The CDR3 DNA sequence: TGTGCCAGCAGCCAACGGTTGACAGGGGGCCACGAGCAGTACTTC. Protein sequence: CASSQRLTGGHEQYF.

The table lists this clonotype with many counts. V is TRBV9 and J is TRBJ2-1; D possibly matches TRBD1 or TRBD2 (6 bases each). V lost 0 bases and J 8 bases, leaving 12 bases between the germline ends. Germline CDR1 SGDLS, CDR2 YYNGEE. The CDR3 has 14 amino acids. The CDR3 protein is CASSVEGGLYEQFF. In DNA form, the CDR3 reads TGTGCCAGCAGCGTAGAGGGGGGCCTGTATGAGCAGTTCTTC.

This clonotype was counted at least ten times. The chain is built from TRBV5-1 and TRBJ2-1, with 7 bases identical to TRBD1. Germline CDR1 SGHRS, CDR2 YFSETQ. V shed 2 bases, J shed 5 bases, and the junction held 7 bases outside the gene matches. The CDR3 is 15 amino acids. In nucleotides, the CDR3 is TGCGCCAGCAGCTTACAGGGGTCACCGGACAATGAGCAGTTCTTC. Translating gives CASSLQGSPDNEQFF.

At least ten counts were recorded for this clonotype. The V call is TRBV29-1, the J call TRBJ1-4, with 7 positions matching TRBD1. Germline CDR1 is SQVTM and CDR2 is ANQGSEA. V was pared by 7 bases and J by 5 bases, with 13 bases of the junction left unmatched. The CDR3 consists of 15 residues. Written as DNA, the CDR3 is TGCAGCGCTAGACACAGGGGCGCAGTCAATGAAAAACTGTTTTTT. Its translation is CSARHRGAVNEKLFF.

This clonotype was recorded at least ten times. The V gene is TRBV7-2, the J gene TRBJ1-2; perhaps TRBD1 as D (5 bases). Germline V gives CDR1 SGHTA, CDR2 FQGNSA. Trimming took 5 bases from V and 4 from J, leaving 17 bases between them. CDR3 length: 15 amino acids. CDR3 sequence (DNA): TGTGCCAGCAGCCTATATTCGCAGGGTCCCTATGGCTACACCTTC. Its translation: CASSLYSQGPYGYTF.

As concerns this clonotype: This may be a read error: a much more frequent sequence differs by one nucleotide. The chain couples TRBV25-1 to TRBJ2-1; D is unresolved. This CDR3 comprises 14 residues. V lost 2 bases and J 8 bases, leaving 13 bases between the germline ends. The germline V gene has CDR1 MGHDK and CDR2 SYGVNS. The CDR3: CASSEVPLFDEQFF. The CDR3, as DNA: TGTGCCAGCAGTGAAGTGCCTCTCTTCGATGAGCAGTTCTTC.

Concerning this clonotype: This may arise from a read error, as a much more abundant clone is one base away. The chain carries TRBV7-9 and TRBJ2-5, with TRBD2 as a possible D gene (5 bases). The CDR3 has 13 amino acids. Germline V gene sequence: CDR1 SEHNR, CDR2 FQNEAQ (reference sequence). The V and J ends lost 1 base and 11 bases respectively, with 14 bases between them. In DNA form, the CDR3 reads TGTGCCAGCAGCTTAGAACCGGGGAGTGAGCAGTACTTC. Its protein product is CASSLEPGSEQYF.

The chain recombines TRBV6-1 with TRBJ2-1; 7 nucleotides match TRBD2. Germline assignment: CDR1 MNHNS and CDR2 SASEGT. The J segment lost 15 bases and the V segment lost 2 bases, leaving 7 bases of the junction unmatched. This CDR3 has 12 amino acids. The CDR3 protein is CASSEPWRERFF. The CDR3 coding sequence is TGTGCCAGCAGTGAACCCTGGCGGGAGAGGTTCTTC.

This clonotype was observed a handful of times. With a much larger clone just one base away, this may be a read error. The chain links TRBV6-2 or TRBV6-3 to TRBJ1-5; D is perhaps TRBD1 (5 bases). This CDR3 is 15 amino acids long. Germline V gene data show CDR1 as MNHEY and CDR2 as SVGEGT. The CDR3 DNA is TGTGCCAGCAGTCGCAGGGAGGGAGGCAATCAGCCCCGGCATTTT. As protein: CASSRREGGNQPRHF.

This clonotype was detected ten times or more. The chain recombines TRBV5-1 with TRBJ2-1; D not resolved. Germline values: CDR1 SGHRS, CDR2 YFSETQ. The CDR3 has 12 residues. Trimming took 0 bases from V and 9 from J, leaving 7 bases between them. CDR3 sequence reads: CASSLEEAEQFF. In nucleotides, the CDR3 is TGCGCCAGCAGCTTGGAGGAAGCTGAGCAGTTCTTC. The full variable domain, with the rest looked up from reference TRBV5-1 and TRBJ2-1, is KAGVTQTPRYLIKTRGQQVTLSCSPISGHRSVSWYQQTPGQGLQFLFEYFSETQRNKGNFPGRFSGRQFSNSRSEMNVSTLELGDSALYLCASSLEEAEQFFGPGTRLTVL.

The V gene is TRBV20-1, the J gene TRBJ1-5; TRBD1 might be the D (6 bases). The germline CDR1 and CDR2 sequences are DFQATT and SNEGSKA (reference sequence). V was clipped by 6 bases and J by 13 bases, with 22 bases between them. The CDR3 runs 13 residues. As DNA, the CDR3 is TGCAGTGCCGAACAAACAGGGACATCCTCTCAGCATTTT. This codes for CSAEQTGTSSQHF.

This clonotype occurred many times. The V gene is TRBV4-1, the J gene TRBJ2-3, with 11 bases aligning to TRBD1. V lost 1 base and J lost 0; bases outside the gene matches: 0. CDR3 size: 16 residues. CDR1 and CDR2 (germline): MGHRA, YSYEKL. DNA for the CDR3: TGCGCCAGCAGCCAAGGGGACAGGGGGAGCACAGATACGCAGTATTTT. As protein: CASSQGDRGSTDTQYF.

This clonotype has only one observation. The CDR3 carries no conserved terminal phenylalanine or tryptophan, so it likely arises from a read error. No DNA is shown, since the ends of the CDR3 on it are uncertain; the CDR3 is the one TCRdb lists. V and J are TRBV4-1 and TRBJ2-1; the table gives TRBD2 as D, unverified against the DNA. Germline values: CDR1 MGHRA, CDR2 YSYEKL. Both ends counted, the CDR3 spans 14 residues. The CDR3 reads CASSQDGDGYTFGS.

J is TRBJ2-7 and V is TRBV4-3; D is ambiguous. Per germline, CDR1 LGHNA and CDR2 YSLEER. This CDR3 has 14 amino acids. Trimming took off 0 bases at V and 5 bases at J, with 11 bases between the two ends. The CDR3 loop is CASSQDAYGDEQYF. The CDR3, as DNA: TGCGCCAGCAGCCAAGACGCTTATGGAGACGAGCAGTACTTC.

This clonotype was counted ten times or more. The chain is built from TRBV10-3 and TRBJ2-1; 11 nucleotides align to TRBD1. Germline CDR1 is ENHRY and CDR2 is SYGVKD. With V trimmed by 6 bases and J by 8 bases, 3 bases remained unmatched. There are 13 residues in the CDR3. The CDR3 reads CAIRGQGEDEQFF. The CDR3 DNA sequence: TGTGCCATCAGGGGACAGGGGGAGGATGAGCAGTTCTTC.

The chain employs TRBV5-1 and TRBJ1-1; D is perhaps TRBD1 (5 bases). The CDR3 is 15 residues long. Germline V CDR1 and CDR2: SGHRS, YFSETQ. With 0 bases removed from V and 5 bases from J, the gap between germline ends came to 14 bases. The CDR3 nucleotides are TGCGCCAGCAGCTTGGCCAGCAGGGTTGGTACTGAAGCTTTCTTT. Translated: CASSLASRVGTEAFF.

Turning to this clonotype: A much larger clone lies a single base off, so this may be a read error. The rearrangement links TRBV28 to TRBJ1-2, with D unclear. Germline V gene sequence: CDR1 MDHEN, CDR2 SYDVKM. The CDR3 is 15 amino acids. Between the trimmed V and J ends, which lost 0 bases and 0 bases, there was a span of 8 bases. CDR3 in DNA: TGTGCCAGCAGTTTATGGCGGGGAACTAACTATGGCTACACCTTC. Translated, it gives CASSLWRGTNYGYTF.

The J gene is TRBJ2-3, the V gene TRBV20-1; the D is unclear. Germline-derived CDR1 and CDR2 are DFQATT and SNEGSKA (reference sequence). V lost 5 bases and J lost 2, with 8 bases in between. The CDR3 runs to 12 residues. Here the CDR3 reads CSAHHSTDTQYF. The CDR3, as DNA: TGCAGTGCTCATCACTCCACAGATACGCAGTATTTT.

This clonotype was recorded many times. The CDR3: CASSVIPGQGVYNEQFF. The CDR3 bases are TGTGCCAGCAGTGTGATACCGGGACAGGGTGTCTACAATGAGCAGTTCTTC. The V call is TRBV27, the J call TRBJ2-1, with 9 bases that match TRBD1. J gave up 3 bases and V 5 bases, and 11 bases lay outside the gene matches. Germline lookup yields CDR1 MNHEY and CDR2 SMNVEV (reference sequence). The CDR3 has 17 residues.

There are many counts of this clonotype. The chain uses TRBV7-2 and TRBJ2-3; 8 bases are a match to TRBD1. The CDR3 is made up of 13 amino acids. After removal of 7 bases from V and 4 bases from J, the junction contained 4 bases not matched to a gene. Germline CDR1 is SGHTA and CDR2 is FQGNSA. CDR3 sequence (DNA): TGTGCCAGCACAGGGGGCAACGCAGATACGCAGTATTTT. It encodes CASTGGNADTQYF. Full variable domain (outside the CDR3, taken from reference TRBV7-2 and TRBJ2-3): GAGVSQSPSNKVTEKGKDVELRCDPISGHTALYWYRQSLGQGLEFLIYFQGNSAPDKSGLPSDRFSAERTGGSVSTLTIQRTQQEDSAVYLCASTGGNADTQYFGPGTRLTVL.

This clonotype showed up just a few times. The chain employs TRBV4-3 and TRBJ2-5, with TRBD1 identical over 7 bases. The J segment lost 11 bases and the V segment lost 1 base, leaving 10 bases of the junction unmatched. Germline assignment: CDR1 LGHNA and CDR2 YSLEER. The CDR3 totals 14 residues. The chain's CDR3 is CASSQGDSCNEQYF. The CDR3 DNA sequence: TGCGCCAGCAGCCAAGGGGACAGCTGCAATGAGCAGTACTTC.

There are a few counts of this clonotype. The chain recombines TRBV7-2 with TRBJ1-3; tentatively, D is TRBD1 (5 bases). This CDR3 region has 15 residues. Germline V gene sequence: CDR1 SGHTA, CDR2 FQGNSA. V shed 2 bases and J shed 2 bases, with 10 bases lying between them. The CDR3 DNA reads as TGTGCCAGCAGCTTAAGGACACAAACTGGAAACACCATATATTTT. Protein: CASSLRTQTGNTIYF.

This CDR3 is CASSVVEGEQYF. The CDR3 bases are TGTGCCAGCAGCGTAGTCGAGGGCGAGCAGTACTTC. The chain uses TRBV9 and TRBJ2-4; D is possibly TRBD2 (5 bases). Gene TRBJ2-7 matches the end of the DNA better, so the J call may be wrong. Germline V gene sequence: CDR1 SGDLS, CDR2 YYNGEE. This CDR3 is 12 amino acids long.

Note on this clonotype: One base away lies a much larger clone, so this may be a sequencing read error. The chain recombines TRBV20-1 with TRBJ2-7; possible D gene TRBD2, 6 bases. Germline V gene sequence: CDR1 DFQATT, CDR2 SNEGSKA (reference sequence). CDR3 length: 12 residues. The CDR3 region has the DNA TGCAGGGCTAACGCCGCGGCGGGAGAGCAGTACTTC. It specifies CRANAAAGEQYF.

This clonotype was picked up many times. The rearrangement uses TRBV10-2 and TRBJ2-5; 10 bases align to TRBD2. Per germline, CDR1 WSHSY and CDR2 SAAADI. The CDR3 consists of 15 residues. The trim removed 4 bases at V and 2 bases at J, leaving 4 bases unmatched. CDR3 in amino acids: CASSALAGEQETQYF. The CDR3 DNA reads TGCGCCAGCAGTGCCCTAGCGGGGGAACAAGAGACCCAGTACTTC.

The V gene is TRBV20-1, the J gene TRBJ1-5; D gene uncertain. The germline CDR1 and CDR2 sequences are DFQATT and SNEGSKA (reference sequence). The CDR3 has 13 amino acids. V lost 3 bases and J 7 bases, leaving 13 bases between the germline ends. The DNA for the CDR3 is TGCAGTGCTAGCGCGAGGGAGGGACAGCCCCAGCATTTT. Translating it yields CSASAREGQPQHF.